One T cell receptor (beta chain) is described in this entry. Its antigen is undetermined. CDR1 is SGHNT, CDR2 YENEEA, per germline. The CDR3 loop spans 14 amino acids. The V and J ends lost 7 bases and 2 bases, in that order; junction bases with no gene match: 6. The data derive from a study of T cells in localized non-small cell lung cancer. Some clones are missing from TCRdb's copy, which holds only in-frame ones; the method was immunoSEQ multiplex PCR. The sample contains some 1,700 clones, about 40% of which appear only once. Whole-study results and caveats: Patients showing higher blood T cell density tended to see longer overall survival.

The material sequenced was lung tumor tissue, taken before any cancer treatment. This sequence joins TRBV11-3 and TRBJ1-2; 8 bases are shared with TRBD1. This clonotype was obtained from an older female donor with stage II squamous cell lung carcinoma. The CDR3 DNA reads as TGTGCCAGCACCGACAGGGGAAGGAACTATGGCTACACCTTC. It encodes CASTDRGRNYGYTF.